These T cell receptor beta chains were read from a single sample in a study of blood T cell repertoires in COVID-19. Using immunoSEQ multiplex PCR, the repertoire was profiled, and TCRdb retains in-frame clones only, with some absent. The sample includes approximately 110,000 clones, around 88% seen only once; the top ten take roughly 4.9%. The sample comprised peripheral blood. The source of these receptors is a human donor in a cohort sampled during active COVID-19. The CDR3 runs from the conserved cysteine through the conserved F or W. The D gene is left open where the match is weak. Clone size is not always given. Where it is, it says once, few, many or a class for expanded clones.

NA	TRBV19	TRBJ2-3	NA	TGTGCCAGTAGTGAGGTGGCGGGTTTCACAGATACGCAGTATTTT	CASSEVAGFTDTQYF
NA	TRBV30	TRBJ1-2	NA	TGTGCCTGGATCCAAACAGGCGGCTCCACCAGTGGCTACACCTTC	CAWIQTGGSTSGYTF
NA	TRBV2	TRBJ2-7	TRBD2	TGTGCCAGCAGTGAGGGTCCAACTAGCGGGAGTGCAGCCTACGAGCAGTACTTC	CASSEGPTSGSAAYEQYF
NA	TRBV29-1	TRBJ2-3	TRBD2	TGCAGCGTTGAGGGGGGGGTTAGCGTAGATACGCAGTATTTT	CSVEGGVSVDTQYF
once	TRBV27	TRBJ2-1	NA	TGTGCCAGCAGTTTCCGCGGGACGGTCGATGAGCAGTTCTTC	CASSFRGTVDEQFF
NA	TRBV4-3	TRBJ1-3	TRBD1	TGCGCCAGCAGCCAAGATGGCGGGACAGGGCTTGACACCATATATTTT	CASSQDGGTGLDTIYF
NA	TRBV6-5	TRBJ2-4	TRBD1	TGTGCCAGCAGCGGATGGACAGGAGACATTCAGTACTTC	CASSGWTGDIQYF
NA	TRBV5-1	TRBJ2-3	TRBD1	TGCGCCAGCAGTCCACCGACAGGGGGCGCGGATACGCAGTATTTT	CASSPPTGGADTQYF
NA	TRBV5-6	TRBJ1-6	NA	TGTGCCAGCAGCTTTATCACAACCTCGGCGGACTTGCGGAATTCACCCCTCCACTTT	CASSFITTSADLRNSPLHF
NA	TRBV27	TRBJ1-6	TRBD1	TGTGCCAGCAGTTCGGTCCTCCGGGACAGGGAACAATCACCCCTCCACTTT	CASSSVLRDREQSPLHF
NA	TRBV11-2	TRBJ2-1	NA	TGTGCCAGCAGCTTTAGATTTCCTGAGCAGTTCTTC	CASSFRFPEQFF
NA	TRBV27	TRBJ2-1	TRBD2	TGTGCCAGCAGTACGACTAGCGGTATTTACAATGAGCAGTTCTTC	CASSTTSGIYNEQFF
NA	TRBV10-2	TRBJ2-5	NA	TGCGCCAGCAGGAACACCTCTCTGCGGGGCCAAGAGACCCAGTACTTC	CASRNTSLRGQETQYF
once	TRBV4-3	TRBJ2-1	TRBD1	TGCGCCAGCAGCCAGGGACAGCCCGCCGGGAATGAGCAGTTCTTC	CASSQGQPAGNEQFF
NA	TRBV28	TRBJ2-5	TRBD2	TGTGCCAGCAGCCTTCGGTGGGGGGGGGAGACCCAGTACTTC	CASSLRWGGETQYF
NA	TRBV5-6	TRBJ2-7	TRBD2	TGTGCCAGCAGCCCAAGGACTAGCGGGGTCTCCTACGAGCAGTACTTC	CASSPRTSGVSYEQYF
NA	TRBV18	TRBJ2-5	NA	TGTGCCAGCTCACGGCCCCTGGCGGGTCAAGAGACCCAGTACTTC	CASSRPLAGQETQYF
NA	TRBV5-6	TRBJ2-1	TRBD2	TGTGCCAGCAGCCCCACAGCGGGACAGGGACTAGCGGCCTACAATGAGCAGTTCTTC	CASSPTAGQGLAAYNEQFF
NA	TRBV3-1/TRBV3-2	TRBJ2-4	TRBD2	TGTGCCAGCAGCCAAGCCTCAAGGACTAGCGGGAGTGTGTGTGGCAAAAACATTCAGTACTTC	CASSQASRTSGSVCGKNIQYF
NA	TRBV14	TRBJ1-3	NA	TGTGCCAGCAGCCAGTGGCCAATAACAGGGTCGTTCTCTGGAAACACCATATATTTT	CASSQWPITGSFSGNTIYF
NA	TRBV11-2	TRBJ2-5	TRBD2	TGTGCCAGCAGCTTAAGCGGGAGGGCCGCGGAGACCCAGTACTTC	CASSLSGRAAETQYF
NA	TRBV24-1	TRBJ1-5	NA	TGTGCCACCAGGGGTGGTCAGGGACAGCCCCAGCATTTT	CATRGGQGQPQHF
NA	TRBV19	TRBJ2-1	TRBD1	TGTGCCAGTGGGACAGGGGGCTCGTTCATCCAGAATGAGCAGTTCTTC	CASGTGGSFIQNEQFF
NA	TRBV2	TRBJ2-1	TRBD2	TGTGCCAGCTCGCGGGAGAGCCTATACAATGAGCAGTTCTTC	CASSRESLYNEQFF
once	TRBV5-1	TRBJ2-2	NA	TGCGCCAGCAGCTTGGACAGGCCCGGGGAGCTGTTTTTT	CASSLDRPGELFF
NA	TRBV18	TRBJ2-1	TRBD2	TGTGCCAGCTCAAGGGGACTAGCGGACTACAATGAGCAGTTCTTC	CASSRGLADYNEQFF
NA	TRBV5-4	TRBJ2-6	TRBD2	TGTGCCAGCAGCTGGCGGGGGGGTAGCCCTGGGGCCAACGTCCTGACTTTC	CASSWRGGSPGANVLTF
NA	TRBV6-5	TRBJ2-1	TRBD1	TGTGCCAGCAGTTACACCGGACAGGTGCGGGAGCAGTTCTTC	CASSYTGQVREQFF
NA	TRBV6-6	TRBJ2-1	TRBD2	TGTGCCAGCAGTTACGAGAGGACTAGCCGTAATGAGCAGTTCTTC	CASSYERTSRNEQFF
once	TRBV2	TRBJ1-3	TRBD1	TGTGCCAGCAGACCCTCCGGGACAGGGCATTTGGGCTTCTCCTCTGGAAACACCATATATTTT	CASRPSGTGHLGFSSGNTIYF
NA	TRBV5-1	TRBJ1-3	TRBD1	TGCGCCAGCAGCTCGAGGGGACAGGGAGAGTCTGGAAACACCATATATTTT	CASSSRGQGESGNTIYF
once	TRBV29-1	TRBJ2-7	TRBD1	TGCAGCGTTGAAGTACAGGGGTACGAGCAGTACTTC	CSVEVQGYEQYF
NA	TRBV10-3	TRBJ1-1	TRBD1	TGTGCCACCCAACTACAGGGGTTGGCTGAAGCTTTCTTT	CATQLQGLAEAFF
NA	TRBV11-3	TRBJ2-1	TRBD1	TGTGCCAGCAGCTTGGGACAGGGATCCTACAATGAGCAGTTCTTC	CASSLGQGSYNEQFF
NA	TRBV5-1	TRBJ2-7	TRBD1	TGCGCCAGCAGCCCGGAGTTAACAGGGGGCGACGAGCAGTACTTC	CASSPELTGGDEQYF
NA	TRBV10-3	TRBJ2-7	TRBD2	TGTGCCATCAGTGAGTCGCCTAGCGGGGTGACCTACGAGCAGTACTTC	CAISESPSGVTYEQYF